This TCR beta chain was retrieved from a study of T cells in Graves' hyperthyroidism and ophthalmopathy. General study points: Most expanded thyroid clonotypes above 0.001 also appeared in blood. Stable hyperthyroidism was separated from ophthalmopathy by a model based on 13 V-J features.

As regards this clonotype: Its target is not known.

Amplification yielded TCR beta CDR3 regions, with RNA transcripts as the source. A first-round RT-PCR of the TCR CDR3 used the HTBI primer set. TCRdb re-derived calls from the multiplex PCR reads in MiXCR, one entry per CDR3 protein. The repertoire holds about 250,000 distinct CDR3 sequences, about 24% seen once, with about 40% in the top ten. The V end was cut by 6 bases, the J end by 7 bases, with 16 bases between. Per the germline V gene, CDR1 is MNHNS and CDR2 is SASEGT. The CDR3 covers 14 residues. More than 9.5 ml fresh peripheral blood yielded the PBMCs. The chain is built from TRBV6-1 and TRBJ1-5; D is unclear. Sequencing input: blood. The receptor's source is a woman in her thirties or forties with Graves' ophthalmopathy. DNA of the CDR3: TGTGCCAGCAGGACCCCGGGGATCAGGCAGCCCCAGCATTTT. The encoded protein is CASRTPGIRQPQHF.